These 18 T cell receptor beta chains came from one sample sequenced in a study of T cells expressing NK-cell markers. TCRdb reprocessed the 5' RACE reads and stores each CDR3 protein as one record, lacking DNA. Here the sample table reports roughly 5,000 distinct CDR3 sequences. Specimen: blood T cells: a sorted CD56 or NKG2C T cell subset, CD4+ or CD8+ T cells, or bulk PBMC T cells (not recorded which). These receptors all stem from a man aged 18 to 35 in good health.

The genes are TRBV24-1 and TRBJ2-5; TCRdb picks TRBD2, but there is no DNA to check that call. The CDR3 extends over 15 amino acids. Germline loops: CDR1 KGHDR, CDR2 SFDVKD. CDR3 protein: CATSGGDSLQETQYF.

The chain is built from TRBV28 and TRBJ1-6; TCRdb proposes TRBD1, but this gene call is untestable without DNA. The CDR3 consists of 14 residues. Germline values: CDR1 MDHEN, CDR2 SYDVKM. CDR3: CASSSGRDSSPLHF.

This chain uses TRBV28 with TRBJ1-2; TCRdb gives TRBD1 as the D gene, but with no DNA this cannot be confirmed. The CDR3 is made up of 13 amino acids. CDR1 and CDR2 from the germline V gene are MDHEN and SYDVKM. CDR3 amino acids: CASSFPRRLGYTF.

The V call is TRBV7-3, the J call TRBJ2-7; TCRdb designates TRBD1, a call that cannot be tested without DNA. CDR3 size: 15 residues. Germline loops: CDR1 SGHTA, CDR2 FQGTGA. The CDR3 loop reads CASSLGPTYSYEQYF.

This clonotype counts as medium-sized by frequency. V and J are TRBV28 and TRBJ2-7; TCRdb gives TRBD1 as the D gene, but with no DNA this cannot be confirmed. The CDR3 runs 19 residues. From germline, CDR1 is MDHEN and CDR2 SYDVKM. The CDR3 loop reads CAWFPSDPGTAQGPYEQYF. The complete variable domain, with remaining parts taken from reference TRBV28 and TRBJ2-7, reads DVKVTQSSRYLVKRTGEKVFLECVQDMDHENMFWYRQDPGLGLRLIYFSYDVKMKEKGDIPEGYSVSREKKERFSLILESASTNQTSMYLCAWFPSDPGTAQGPYEQYFGPGTRLTVT.

The V call is TRBV29-1, the J call TRBJ1-5. Germline V gives CDR1 SQVTM, CDR2 ANQGSEA. The CDR3 loop spans 13 amino acids. The CDR3 here is CSVVGSSNQPQHF.

This chain uses TRBV29-1 with TRBJ1-5; checking the TCRdb D call of TRBD1 is not possible without DNA. The CDR3 is 13 residues long. From germline, CDR1 is SQVTM and CDR2 ANQGSEA. The CDR3 sequence: CSAGTGGGQPQHF.

This clonotype is called medium-sized based on its frequency. The genes are TRBV29-1 and TRBJ2-5; TCRdb proposes TRBD1, but this gene call is untestable without DNA. This CDR3 comprises 13 residues. Per germline, CDR1 SQVTM and CDR2 ANQGSEA. CDR3 protein: CSVEWGAGETQYF.

This chain connects TRBV15 to TRBJ2-7; the D call of TRBD1 rests on TCRdb alone, since no DNA is present to check it. Germline values: CDR1 LNHNV, CDR2 YYDKDF (reference sequence). The CDR3 loop spans 15 amino acids. CDR3 protein: CATSRETRGSYEQYF. Together with reference TRBV15 and TRBJ2-7, the CDR3 gives the full variable domain: DAMVIQNPRYQVTQFGKPVTLSCSQTLNHNVMYWYQQKSSQAPKLLFHYYDKDFNNEADTPDNFQSRRPNTSFCFLDIRSPGLGDTAMYLCATSRETRGSYEQYFGPGTRLTVT.

The chain uses TRBV6-2 or TRBV6-3 and TRBJ2-6. The CDR3 runs 15 residues. Germline V gene data show CDR1 as MNHEY and CDR2 as SVGEGT. CDR3 sequence reads: CASSYKVAGANVLTF.

This sequence joins TRBV7-6 and TRBJ2-1; the TRBD1 assignment by TCRdb is unverifiable without DNA. This CDR3 region has 14 residues. CDR1 is SGHVS and CDR2 is FNYEAQ in the germline V gene. The CDR3 reads CASSLSTSGEKQFF.

This chain uses TRBV11-2 with TRBJ2-1. Germline CDR1 is SGHAT and CDR2 is FQNNGV. The CDR3 loop spans 15 amino acids. This chain's CDR3 is CASSLVEGSYNEQFF.

This CDR3 is CASSSPIIRDSYTDTQYF. The chain carries TRBV28 and TRBJ2-3; there is no DNA to check the TCRdb D call of TRBD1. The CDR3 runs to 18 residues. Germline CDR1 MDHEN, CDR2 SYDVKM.

The chain combines TRBV4-2 with TRBJ2-5; lacking DNA, the TRBD2 call made by TCRdb goes unchecked. The CDR3 length is 15 residues. Germline CDR1 LGHNA, CDR2 YNFKEQ. The CDR3: CASSQEREGGETQYF.

The V call is TRBV24-1, the J call TRBJ2-2. This CDR3 comprises 14 residues. Germline values: CDR1 KGHDR, CDR2 SFDVKD. CDR3 residues: CATSAPAKSGELFF.

The genes are TRBV7-3 and TRBJ2-3; as DNA is missing, the TRBD2 call by TCRdb cannot be tested. Germline values: CDR1 SGHTA, CDR2 FQGTGA. The CDR3 totals 14 residues. CDR3 in amino acids: CASSLLAGADTQYF.

The chain employs TRBV2 and TRBJ2-3. CDR3 length: 13 amino acids. CDR1 is SNHLY and CDR2 is FYNNEI in the germline V gene. The CDR3 reads CASSEALPDTQYF.

This sequence joins TRBV7-9 and TRBJ2-1; TCRdb calls TRBD1, which cannot be checked without DNA. This CDR3 spans 16 amino acids. CDR1 is SEHNR and CDR2 is FQNEAQ in the germline V gene (reference sequence). CDR3 amino acids: CASSLDGIESYNEQFF.